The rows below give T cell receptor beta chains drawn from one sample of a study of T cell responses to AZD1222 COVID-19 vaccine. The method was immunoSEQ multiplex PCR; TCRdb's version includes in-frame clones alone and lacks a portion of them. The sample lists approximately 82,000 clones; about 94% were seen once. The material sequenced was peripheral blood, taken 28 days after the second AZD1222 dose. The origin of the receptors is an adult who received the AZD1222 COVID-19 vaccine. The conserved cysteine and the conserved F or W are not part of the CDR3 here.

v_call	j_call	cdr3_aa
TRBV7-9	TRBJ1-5	ASSLGAGGQVYSNQPQH
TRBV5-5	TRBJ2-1	ASSLASPYNEQF
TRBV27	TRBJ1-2	ASSSQLGGYT
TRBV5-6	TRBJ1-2	ASSKGTGTAGYGYT
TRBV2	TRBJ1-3	ATRVAVQENTIY
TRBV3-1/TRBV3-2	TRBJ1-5	ASSQEDQPQH
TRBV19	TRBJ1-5	ASSIVVGNQPQH
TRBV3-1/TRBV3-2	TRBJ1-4	ASSLTNGGANEKLF
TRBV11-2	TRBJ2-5	ASSLDLGLASETQY
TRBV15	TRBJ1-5	ATSPRGRVSNQPQH
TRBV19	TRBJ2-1	ASSIVAGTYNEQF
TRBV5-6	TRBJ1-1	ATFRVGWTEAF
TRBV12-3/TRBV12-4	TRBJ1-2	ASTQQGYYGYT
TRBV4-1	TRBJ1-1	ASSQVRQGTEAF
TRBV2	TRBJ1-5	ASSRGRVEPQH
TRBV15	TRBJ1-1	ATSRDRQLLRDTEAF
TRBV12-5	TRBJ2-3	ASARGTDTQY
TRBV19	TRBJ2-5	ASRPSGGTETQY
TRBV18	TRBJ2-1	ASSPVPGQNVGEQF
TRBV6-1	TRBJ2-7	ASSEDEVPKQY
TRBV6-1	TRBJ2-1	ASSEDRGIYNEQF
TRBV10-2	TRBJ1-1	ASSEGAPGQAATEAF
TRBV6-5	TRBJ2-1	ASRTSTYNEQF
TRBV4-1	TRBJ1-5	ASSQAIGGNQPQH
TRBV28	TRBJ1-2	ASSTVGPGAYGYT
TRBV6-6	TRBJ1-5	ASTTGTVNQPQH
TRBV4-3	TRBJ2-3	ASSQGSSGGATDTQY
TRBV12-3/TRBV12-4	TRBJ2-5	ASSFRQETQY
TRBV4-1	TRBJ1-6	ASSQWDRALADSPLH
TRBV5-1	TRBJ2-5	ASSSQLQETQY
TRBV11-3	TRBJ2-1	ASSLESFRSSYNEQF
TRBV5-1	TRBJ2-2	ASSFTGGTGELF
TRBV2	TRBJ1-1	ASSSQMNTEAF
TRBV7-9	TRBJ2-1	ASSFGAGGQNEQF
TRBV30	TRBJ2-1	AWSVGRGRFNEQF
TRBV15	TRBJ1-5	ATSSGLGQGGQPQH
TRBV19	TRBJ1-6	ASTGARYNSPLH
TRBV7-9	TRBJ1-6	ASSLAAGTGNSPLH
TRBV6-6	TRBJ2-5	ASSLAGGYQETQY
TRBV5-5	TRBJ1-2	ASSSEPLKGLTQGYT
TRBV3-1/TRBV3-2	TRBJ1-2	ASSQGRDGYGYT
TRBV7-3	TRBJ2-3	ASSLIGTSGGGTQY
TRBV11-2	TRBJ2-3	ASSFGTDTQY
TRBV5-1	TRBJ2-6	ASSLDGFSGANVLT
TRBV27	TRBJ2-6	ASSYLKSSGANVLT
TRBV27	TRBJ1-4	ASTRNEKLF
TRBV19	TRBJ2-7	ASSIRQGLYEQY
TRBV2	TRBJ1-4	ASKLTNEKLF
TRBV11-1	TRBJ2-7	ASSLGQGLYEQY
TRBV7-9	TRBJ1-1	ASSAQGAMNTEAF
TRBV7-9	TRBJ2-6	ASSYKTGPLALGANVLT
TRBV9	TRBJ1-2	ASSDSPDRVANYGYT
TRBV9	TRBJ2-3	ASSGGGPGTDTQY
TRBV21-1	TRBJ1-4	ASFLAFATNEKLF
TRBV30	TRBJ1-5	AGGTDNQPQH
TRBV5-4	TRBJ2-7	ASSPLTGAPEQY
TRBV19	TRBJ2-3	ASSIADYSTDTQY
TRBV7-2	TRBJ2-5	ASSLEGLGTYQETQY
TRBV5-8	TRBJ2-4	ASSLGLANIAKNIQY